Each of the 11 T cell receptor beta chains below was sequenced from the same sample in a study of T cells after yellow fever vaccination. TCRdb itself ran the 5' RACE reads through MiXCR, one entry per CDR3 protein. The table has about 340,000 distinct CDR3 sequences, roughly 8.7% seen once. The material sequenced was PBMCs, taken on the day of the first yellow fever vaccination. The receptors stem from a man aged 18 to 30 who received the YFV17D yellow fever vaccine.

This clonotype was seen at least ten times. The chain combines TRBV10-3 with TRBJ2-3, with D unclear. CDR1 ENHRY and CDR2 SYGVKD come from the germline V gene. V was cut by 0 bases and J by 3 bases, with 1 base left in between. This CDR3 has 12 residues. The CDR3 coding sequence is TGTGCCATCAGTGAGTCTACAGATACGCAGTATTTT. It encodes CAISESTDTQYF.

The chain has TRBV12-3 or TRBV12-4 and TRBJ2-5; D might be TRBD1 or TRBD2, each matching 5 bases. This CDR3 is 13 amino acids long. V was cut by 6 bases and J by 2 bases, with 10 bases left in between. The CDR3 bases are TGTGCCAGCAGGGCCGGGGCTCAAGAGACCCAGTACTTC. Translating it yields CASRAGAQETQYF.

This clonotype was recorded a few times. The chain uses TRBV6-5 and TRBJ1-3; D unclear. V was cut by 2 bases and J by 4 bases, with 18 bases left in between. The CDR3 spans 17 residues. Looked up from germline, CDR1 is MNHEY and CDR2 is SVGAGI. The CDR3 sequence: CASSYDQRAVLGNTIYF. Here the CDR3 DNA reads TGTGCCAGCAGTTACGACCAGCGGGCAGTCCTCGGAAACACCATATATTTT.

V usage is TRBV6-2 or TRBV6-3 and J usage is TRBJ1-2; D remains ambiguous. The germline gives CDR1 MNHEY, CDR2 SVGEGT. This CDR3 is 13 amino acids long. V shed 0 bases and J shed 8 bases, with 10 bases lying between them. The CDR3 here is CASSYSPGFGYTF. DNA of the CDR3: TGTGCCAGCAGTTACTCGCCCGGGTTCGGCTACACCTTC.

This clonotype has just a few counts. The rearrangement links TRBV5-4 to TRBJ2-3; TRBD1 agrees at 7 bases. Germline-derived CDR1 and CDR2 are SGHNT and YYREEE (reference sequence). Trimming at V came to 3 bases and at J to 2 bases, leaving 6 bases not matched to a gene. The CDR3 runs to 15 residues. CDR3 in amino acids: CASSSRDSYTDTQYF. CDR3 coding DNA: TGTGCCAGCAGCTCTCGGGACAGCTACACAGATACGCAGTATTTT.

This clonotype was detected once. The J gene is TRBJ2-1, the V gene TRBV20-1; D may be TRBD1 (6 bases). The CDR3 runs 15 residues. Trimming took 3 bases from V and 2 from J, leaving 14 bases between them. Germline CDR1 and CDR2: DFQATT and SNEGSKA (reference sequence). The CDR3 loop reads CSASVGQSPYNEQFF. The CDR3 bases are TGCAGTGCTAGTGTAGGACAGAGCCCCTACAATGAGCAGTTCTTC.

The sample holds a few counts of this clonotype. This rearrangement joins TRBV6-5 to TRBJ1-3; D remains unclear. CDR3 size: 12 residues. With 7 bases removed from V and 2 bases from J, the gap between germline ends came to 6 bases. The germline gives CDR1 MNHEY, CDR2 SVGAGI. As DNA, the CDR3 is TGTGCCAGCACGTCAGCTGGAAACACCATATATTTT. This sequence encodes CASTSAGNTIYF.

V is TRBV4-1 and J is TRBJ1-2, with D uncertain. The germline CDR1 and CDR2 sequences are MGHRA and YSYEKL. The V and J ends lost 4 bases and 7 bases respectively, with 19 bases between them. The CDR3 is made up of 15 amino acids. The CDR3 reads CASSPLGRGKRGYTF. Here the CDR3 DNA reads TGCGCCAGCAGCCCCTTAGGACGGGGAAAGCGTGGCTACACCTTC.

This clonotype was counted ten times or more. The rearrangement links TRBV6-2 or TRBV6-3 to TRBJ1-4; D not certain. Between the trimmed V and J ends, which lost 6 bases and 6 bases, there was a span of 8 bases. From germline, CDR1 is MNHEY and CDR2 SVGEGT. The CDR3 spans 12 residues. This chain's CDR3 is CASSPTDEKLFF. The CDR3 bases are TGTGCCAGCAGCCCGACGGATGAAAAACTGTTTTTT.

This clonotype was counted ten times or more. The CDR3 region is CASSHGLGRGAEGTQYF. Here the CDR3 DNA reads TGTGCCAGCAGCCACGGGCTCGGCAGGGGTGCAGAAGGGACCCAGTACTTC. V and J are TRBV7-6 and TRBJ2-5, with TRBD1 as a possible D gene (6 bases). V was pared by 5 bases and J by 7 bases, with 26 bases between. Germline V gene sequence: CDR1 SGHVS, CDR2 FNYEAQ. CDR3 length equals 17 residues.

The chain links TRBV18 to TRBJ2-4; TRBD1 agrees at 9 bases. After removal of 4 bases from V and 0 bases from J, the junction contained 10 bases not matched to a gene. Germline CDR1 reads KGHSH; CDR2 reads LQKENI. The CDR3 is 18 amino acids. The CDR3 region is CASSQLTGTGLAKNIQYF. The CDR3 nucleotides read TGTGCCAGCTCACAACTGACTGGGACAGGGCTAGCCAAAAACATTCAGTACTTC.